This TCR beta chain derives from a study of human T cells and chemical hapten exposure (dated by TCRdb to the early 2020s). About the investigation overall: For sensitization, 2% DPC in acetone was applied to an approximately 2 cm by approximately 2 cm area of upper inner arm skin. Throughout the study period of around 24 weeks, patients also received therapeutic DPC doses to the scalp every week. Patch testing on the upper back used Finn chambers containing 0.01% DPC, with scoring done after 6 days according to International Contact Dermatitis Research Group standards. The patient cohort, mostly female, included alopecia areata with under or over 50% scalp involvement, alopecia totalis and alopecia universalis. Libraries were combined into a pool for sequencing, and differences in TCR yield between samples came mainly from small differences in library volumes within the pool. Peripheral blood TCR repertoire changes were tracked in vivo in alopecia patients during primary and secondary sensitization to the hapten diphenylcyclopropenone (DPC). Blood was sampled from patients pre-sensitization (week 0) and at 2, 6 and about 24 weeks after DPC sensitization. Approximately 30 alopecia patients provided blood for TCR sequencing at one to four time points (pre-sensitization, 2, 6 and 24 weeks).

The time point label on this specimen signifies: patch test 2, 6 weeks after DPC sensitization. The sample's treatment or condition label, decoded: therapeutic diphenylcyclopropenone sensitization with weekly scalp DPC. At every patch-test visit, the blood draw took place before the patch test was put on. Patients were considered eligible if aged 18 to 70, diagnosed with alopecia and deemed suitable for DPC therapy, and patients were excluded if pregnant. Unfractionated whole blood was collected in Tempus Blood RNA tubes, and total RNA was extracted from that blood. This clonotype has at least ten counts. It lacks a known antigen. Nothing much larger sits one base from this clone, and base qualities are not available. Reading the germline V gene gives CDR1 MRHNA and CDR2 SNTAGT. Cut back by 6 bases and 1 base, the V and J ends lie 6 bases apart. Inclusive of the bounding cysteine and phenylalanine, the CDR3 is 13 residues long. Left in the record is the CDR3 DNA by itself, 39 bases read in frame from the first base.

Here is what the overall study found, with its caveats: Significantly more large CDR3 similarity clusters were formed by expanded TCRs than by pre-sensitization or healthy control sets, consistent with antigen-driven responses. Because all patients had alopecia, a presumed autoimmune disease, the immune response of the patients might differ from that of healthy individuals. DPC sensitization did not change the number of TCRs with a frequency above 1 in 1000, and there was no evidence of changes in global repertoire structure. The number of PT1 expanded TCRs positively correlated with patch test score, significant at thresholds 8, 16 and 32 but not 4. After repeated subsampling, changes were observed in the strength of the expansion versus patch-test correlation and in the threshold at which the correlation became significant.

Library prep was done by RACE. Sequencing instrument: NextSeq 500. During library preparation, unique molecular identifiers were attached to individual cDNA molecules so that TCRs could be counted in a quantitative, reproducible way. Both TCR alpha and TCR beta chains were sequenced from each blood RNA sample. In the original analysis: A median of roughly 99,000 TCRs per sample was observed, with a range of roughly 20,000 to 750,000. The Decombinator software suite was used to annotate V, J and CDR3 in the TCR reads. For PS versus PT1 abundance plots, all samples were subsampled to the same number of TCRs (28,000). TCRs were defined as expanded if absent before sensitization and observed at least eight times at the 2-week time point. Starting from the raw public reads, TCRdb applied fastp trimming at Q25, assembled clones with MiXCR and retained in-frame beta chains. Records with the same CDR3 protein are collapsed into one entry carrying the most frequent genes and DNA. TCRdb, not the authors, supplied the V and J calls. For this sample there are just over 40,000 distinct CDR3 sequences; 3.3% appear just once. The ten largest clones add up to 6.5% to 8% of the sample.

The material sequenced was whole blood, taken in connection with sensitization to the hapten diphenylcyclopropenone (DPC). The rearranged chain carries TRBV6-4 and TRBJ2-2; the D gene cannot be named for sure. This receptor was obtained from a man aged 40-49 years with alopecia areata. Some clones in this sample may be carry-over from other donors' samples. The CDR3 protein: CASRAVNTGELFF. The sequence in DNA is TGTGCCAGCAGGGCTGTGAACACCGGGGAGCTGTTTTTT.